This TCR beta chain was captured in a study of blood T cell repertoires in COVID-19. At the level of the study: T cells, B-cell-depleted T cells, or PBMCs provided the cDNA or gDNA that served as material.

Original processing methods: The assay estimated nucleated cells by amplifying reference gene primers. Clones were read by immunoSEQ multiplex PCR, and TCRdb kept only the in-frame ones, dropping some. V and J calls and clone size are given by that table; D and trimming were obtained from the DNA. Here the sample spans about 70,000 clones, about nine tenths being singletons. This clone was counted only a few times. CDR1 and CDR2 (germline): SGHKS, YYEKEE (reference sequence). The CDR3 is 17 amino acids. V trimming: 4 bases; J trimming: 9 bases; junction bases outside the gene matches: 11. This sequence originates from a woman between 18 and 29 years old with acute or convalescent COVID-19. The V gene is TRBV5-5, the J gene TRBJ2-1, with 15 bases fitting TRBD2. Sample: peripheral blood. Here the CDR3 DNA reads TGTGCCAGCAGCACCTCCGGGACTAGCGGGAGGTTGGGTGAGCAGTTCTTC. Residues: CASSTSGTSGRLGEQFF.